This T cell receptor (beta chain) is from a study of Tregs in tolerant kidney transplant recipients. Using immunoSEQ multiplex PCR, the repertoire was profiled, and TCRdb retains in-frame clones only, with some absent. Of tens of thousands of clones listed, about 89% are singletons. Germline V gene lookup returns CDR1 ENHRY and CDR2 SYGVKD. V lost 4 bases and J lost 2; bases outside the gene matches: 11. This CDR3 comprises 17 residues. This receptor was obtained from a human donor in good health. The V call is TRBV10-3, the J call TRBJ2-3; 8 bases are a match to TRBD2. The sample was Tregs from blood. This CDR3 is CAISGPSAGGSTDTQYF. The DNA for the CDR3 is TGTGCCATCAGTGGACCCTCGGCGGGAGGTTCCACAGATACGCAGTATTTT.